Sequencing of this TCR beta chain was carried out in a study of blood T cell repertoires in COVID-19. The germline V and J ends were trimmed by 0 bases and 10 bases, with 16 bases remaining between them. This CDR3 has 15 amino acids. Germline CDR1 LGHNA, CDR2 YNFKEQ. Only in-frame clones appear in the TCRdb table, and some are missing; sequencing was by immunoSEQ multiplex PCR. The table lists hundreds of thousands of clones, over 75% of them singletons. This chain joins TRBV4-2 and TRBJ2-1; tentative D call: TRBD2 (6 bases). Sequences were obtained from peripheral blood. This receptor was obtained from a human donor in a cohort sampled during active COVID-19. The CDR3 here is CASSQDYRAGREQFF. CDR3 coding DNA: TGTGCCAGCAGCCAAGATTATAGGGCGGGAAGAGAGCAGTTCTTC.